The clone carrying this TCR beta chain was seen just once. No antigen is known for it. This specimen comes from a study of shared clonotypes between healthy human individuals. Sequenced by immunoSEQ multiplex PCR; TCRdb stores in-frame clones only, minus some. The sample gives hundreds of thousands of clones, around 78% of which show up once; more than 10% is in the top ten. Findings and limits, study-wide: Clonotype sharing across donors was expected to vary with sequencing depth.

Unsorted samples drew genomic DNA from tens of millions of PBMCs. V was trimmed by 5 bases and J by 7 bases, leaving 11 bases between them. The CDR3 covers 13 residues. Germline loops: CDR1 SNHLY, CDR2 FYNNEI. The receptor was derived from a woman in her forties in good health. Some clones in this sample may be carry-over from other donors' samples. Material for sequencing was PBMCs. The chain couples TRBV2 to TRBJ1-4, with unresolved D. CDR3 coding DNA: TGTGCCAGCAGTAACCTGAACATTGAAAAACTGTTTTTT. It is translated as CASSNLNIEKLFF.